The T cell receptor beta chain described here comes from a study of blood T cell repertoires in COVID-19. Symptom resolution, clearance, or two negative PCRs marked donors in Cohort 3 as recovered. Repertoires were generated with immunoSEQ multiplex PCR, while TCRdb's copy carries only in-frame clones and drops some. The sample includes 200,000 to 250,000 clones, about 83% of them seen just once. V lost 5 bases and J 4 bases, leaving 17 bases between the germline ends. CDR3 length equals 15 residues. Germline values: CDR1 SGHTA, CDR2 FQGTGA. This clone was counted between two and nine times. This TCR was sampled from a woman aged 50 to 65 who had recovered from COVID-19. The chain uses TRBV7-3 and TRBJ1-2, with D possibly TRBD1 on 5 matching bases. What was sequenced was PBMCs or T cells enriched from blood (not recorded which). In nucleotides, the CDR3 is TGTGCCAGCAGCCCTCAGGCCGGAGGGACCTATGGCTACACCTTC. Translating it yields CASSPQAGGTYGYTF.